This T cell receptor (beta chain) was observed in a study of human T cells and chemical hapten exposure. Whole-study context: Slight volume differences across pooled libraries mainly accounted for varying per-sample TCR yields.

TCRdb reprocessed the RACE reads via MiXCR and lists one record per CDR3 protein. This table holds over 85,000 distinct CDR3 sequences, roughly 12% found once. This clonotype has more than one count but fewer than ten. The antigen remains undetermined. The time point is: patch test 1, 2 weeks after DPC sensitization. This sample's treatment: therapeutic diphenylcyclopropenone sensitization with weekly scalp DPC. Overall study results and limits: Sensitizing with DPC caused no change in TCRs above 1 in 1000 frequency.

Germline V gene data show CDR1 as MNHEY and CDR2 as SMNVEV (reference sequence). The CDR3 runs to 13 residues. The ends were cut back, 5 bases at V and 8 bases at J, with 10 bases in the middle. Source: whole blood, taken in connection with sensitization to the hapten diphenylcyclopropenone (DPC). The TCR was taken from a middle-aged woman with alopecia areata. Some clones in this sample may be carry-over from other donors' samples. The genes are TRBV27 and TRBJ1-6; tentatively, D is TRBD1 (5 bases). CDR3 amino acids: CASSPEGYSPLHF. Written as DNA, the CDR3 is TGTGCCAGCAGTCCGGAGGGGTATTCACCCCTCCACTTT.